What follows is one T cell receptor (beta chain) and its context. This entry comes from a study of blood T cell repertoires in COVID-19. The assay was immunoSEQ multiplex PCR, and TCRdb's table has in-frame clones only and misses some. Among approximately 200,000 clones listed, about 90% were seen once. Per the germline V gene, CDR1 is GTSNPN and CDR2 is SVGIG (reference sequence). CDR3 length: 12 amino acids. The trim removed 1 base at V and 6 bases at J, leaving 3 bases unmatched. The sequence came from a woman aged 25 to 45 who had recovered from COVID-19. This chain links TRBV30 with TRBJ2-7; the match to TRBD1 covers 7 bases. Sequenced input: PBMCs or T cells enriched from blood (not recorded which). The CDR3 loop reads CAWSARDSEQYF. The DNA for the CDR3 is TGTGCCTGGAGTGCACGGGACAGCGAGCAGTACTTC.